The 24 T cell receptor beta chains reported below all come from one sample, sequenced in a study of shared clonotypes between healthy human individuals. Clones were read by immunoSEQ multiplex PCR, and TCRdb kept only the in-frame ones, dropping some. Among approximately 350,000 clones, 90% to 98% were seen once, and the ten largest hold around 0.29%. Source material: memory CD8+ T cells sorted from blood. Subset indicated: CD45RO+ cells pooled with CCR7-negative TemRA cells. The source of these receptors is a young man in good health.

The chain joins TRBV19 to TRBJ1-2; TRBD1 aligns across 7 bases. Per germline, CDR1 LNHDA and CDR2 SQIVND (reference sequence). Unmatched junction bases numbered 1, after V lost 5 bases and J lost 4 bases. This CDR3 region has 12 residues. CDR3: CASSDRVYGYTF. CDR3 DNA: TGTGCCAGTAGTGACAGGGTCTATGGCTACACCTTC.

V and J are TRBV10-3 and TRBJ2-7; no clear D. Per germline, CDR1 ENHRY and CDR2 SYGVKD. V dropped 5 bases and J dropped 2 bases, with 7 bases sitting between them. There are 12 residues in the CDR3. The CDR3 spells CAISRLAYEQYF. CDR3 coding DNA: TGTGCCATCAGTCGGCTAGCCTACGAGCAGTACTTC.

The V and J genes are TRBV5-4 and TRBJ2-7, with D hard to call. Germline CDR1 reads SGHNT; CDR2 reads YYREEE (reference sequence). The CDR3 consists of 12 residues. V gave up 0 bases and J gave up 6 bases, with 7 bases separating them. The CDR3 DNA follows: TGTGCCAGCAGCTTGGAAGTGAGCGAGCAGTACTTC. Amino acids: CASSLEVSEQYF.

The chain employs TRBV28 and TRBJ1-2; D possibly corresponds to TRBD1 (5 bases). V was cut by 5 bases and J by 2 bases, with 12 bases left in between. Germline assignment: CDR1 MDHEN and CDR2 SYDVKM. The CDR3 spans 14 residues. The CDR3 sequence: CASSVKTVNYGYTF. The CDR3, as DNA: TGTGCCAGCAGTGTTAAGACAGTAAACTATGGCTACACCTTC.

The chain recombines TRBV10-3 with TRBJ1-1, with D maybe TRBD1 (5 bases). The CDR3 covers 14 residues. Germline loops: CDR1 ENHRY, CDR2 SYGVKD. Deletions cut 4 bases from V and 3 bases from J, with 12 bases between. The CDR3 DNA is TGTGCCATCAGTGGGGACGGATATTACACTGAAGCTTTCTTT. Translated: CAISGDGYYTEAFF.

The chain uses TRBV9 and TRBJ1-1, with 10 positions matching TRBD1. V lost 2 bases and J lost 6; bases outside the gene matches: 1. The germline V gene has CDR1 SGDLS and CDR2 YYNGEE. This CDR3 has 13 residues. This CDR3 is CASSVDRGSEAFF. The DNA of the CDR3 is TGTGCCAGCAGCGTGGACAGGGGGTCTGAAGCTTTCTTT.

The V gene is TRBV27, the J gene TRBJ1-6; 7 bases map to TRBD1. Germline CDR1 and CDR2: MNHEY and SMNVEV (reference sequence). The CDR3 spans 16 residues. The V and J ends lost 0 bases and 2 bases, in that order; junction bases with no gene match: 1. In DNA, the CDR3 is TGTGCCAGCAGTTTATCCAGGGGGGCCTATAATTCACCCCTCCACTTT. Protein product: CASSLSRGAYNSPLHF.

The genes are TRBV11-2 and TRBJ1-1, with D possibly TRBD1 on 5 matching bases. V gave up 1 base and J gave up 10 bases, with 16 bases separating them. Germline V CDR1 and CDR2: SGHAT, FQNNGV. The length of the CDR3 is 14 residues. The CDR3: CASSLGRQGEGAFF. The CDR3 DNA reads TGTGCCAGCAGCTTAGGGCGGCAGGGTGAAGGAGCTTTCTTT.

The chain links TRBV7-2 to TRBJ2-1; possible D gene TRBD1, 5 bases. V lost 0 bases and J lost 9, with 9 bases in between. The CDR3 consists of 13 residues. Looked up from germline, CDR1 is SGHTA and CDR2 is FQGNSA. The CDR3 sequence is CASSLALGVEQFF. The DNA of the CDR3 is TGTGCCAGCAGCTTAGCGCTAGGGGTTGAGCAGTTCTTC.

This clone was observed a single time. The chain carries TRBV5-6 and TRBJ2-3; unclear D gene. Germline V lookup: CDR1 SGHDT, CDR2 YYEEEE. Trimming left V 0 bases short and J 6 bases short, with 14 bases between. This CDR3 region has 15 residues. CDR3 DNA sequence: TGTGCCAGCAGCTTGGGAGTGGGGTCGAGGGATACGCAGTATTTT. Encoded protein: CASSLGVGSRDTQYF. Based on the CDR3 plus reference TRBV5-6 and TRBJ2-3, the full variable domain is DAGVTQSPTHLIKTRGQQVTLRCSPKSGHDTVSWYQQALGQGPQFIFQYYEEEERQRGNFPDRFSGHQFPNYSSELNVNALLLGDSALYLCASSLGVGSRDTQYFGPGTRLTVL.

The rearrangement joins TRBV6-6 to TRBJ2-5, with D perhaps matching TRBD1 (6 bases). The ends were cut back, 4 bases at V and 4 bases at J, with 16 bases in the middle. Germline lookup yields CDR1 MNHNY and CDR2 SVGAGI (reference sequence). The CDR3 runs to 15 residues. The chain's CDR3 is CASSWSGQAAETQYF. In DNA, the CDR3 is TGTGCCAGCAGTTGGTCGGGACAAGCGGCAGAGACCCAGTACTTC.

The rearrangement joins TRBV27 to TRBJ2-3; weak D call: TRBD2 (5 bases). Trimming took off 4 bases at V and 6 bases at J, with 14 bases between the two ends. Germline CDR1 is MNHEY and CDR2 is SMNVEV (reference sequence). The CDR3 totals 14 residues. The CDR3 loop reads CASSYTRESDTQYF. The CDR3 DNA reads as TGTGCCAGCAGTTATACTAGAGAATCCGATACGCAGTATTTT.

CDR3 DNA sequence: TGTGCCAGCAACGGCCCTACCCCTCTCGAGCAGTACTTC. This gives the protein CASNGPTPLEQYF. The J gene is TRBJ2-7, the V gene TRBV6-1, with D unresolved. Trimming took off 7 bases at V and 6 bases at J, with 16 bases between the two ends. Germline loops: CDR1 MNHNS, CDR2 SASEGT. This CDR3 is built from 13 residues.

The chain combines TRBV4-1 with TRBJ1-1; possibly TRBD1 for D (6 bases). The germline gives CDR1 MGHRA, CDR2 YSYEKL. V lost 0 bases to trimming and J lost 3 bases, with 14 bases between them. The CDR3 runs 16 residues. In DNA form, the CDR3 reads TGCGCCAGCAGCCAAGATACAGGGTATTCTTACACTGAAGCTTTCTTT. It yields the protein CASSQDTGYSYTEAFF.

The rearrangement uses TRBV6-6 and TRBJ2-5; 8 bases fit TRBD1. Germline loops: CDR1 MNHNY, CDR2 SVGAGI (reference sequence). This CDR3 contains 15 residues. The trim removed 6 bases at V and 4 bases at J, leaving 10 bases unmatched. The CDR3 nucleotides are TGTGCCAGCAGCCCTATGACAGGGGTCATAGAGACCCAGTACTTC. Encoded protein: CASSPMTGVIETQYF.

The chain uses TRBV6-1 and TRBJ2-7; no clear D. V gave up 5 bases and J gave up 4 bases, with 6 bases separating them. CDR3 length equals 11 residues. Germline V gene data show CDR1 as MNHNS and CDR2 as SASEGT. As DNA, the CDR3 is TGTGCCAGCAGTCCGTCTTACGAGCAGTACTTC. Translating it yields CASSPSYEQYF.

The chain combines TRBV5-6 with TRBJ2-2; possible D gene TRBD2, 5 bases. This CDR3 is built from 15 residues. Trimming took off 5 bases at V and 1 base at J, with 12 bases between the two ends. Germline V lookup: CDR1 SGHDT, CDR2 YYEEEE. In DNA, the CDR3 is TGTGCCAGCAGTCGGGGTGTTGGGAACACCGGGGAGCTGTTTTTT. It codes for CASSRGVGNTGELFF.

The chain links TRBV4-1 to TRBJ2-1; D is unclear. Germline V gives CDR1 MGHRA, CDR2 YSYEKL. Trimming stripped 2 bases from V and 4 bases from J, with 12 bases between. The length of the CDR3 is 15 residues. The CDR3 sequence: CASSQYPWGYNEQFF. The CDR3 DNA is TGCGCCAGCAGCCAATACCCTTGGGGTTACAATGAGCAGTTCTTC.

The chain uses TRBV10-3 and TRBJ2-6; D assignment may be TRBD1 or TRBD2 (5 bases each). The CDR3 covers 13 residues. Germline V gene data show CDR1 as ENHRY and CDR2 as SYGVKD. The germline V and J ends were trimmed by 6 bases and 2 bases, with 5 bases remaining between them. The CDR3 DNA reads TGTGCCATCAGGGGGGCTGGGGCCAACGTCCTGACTTTC. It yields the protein CAIRGAGANVLTF.

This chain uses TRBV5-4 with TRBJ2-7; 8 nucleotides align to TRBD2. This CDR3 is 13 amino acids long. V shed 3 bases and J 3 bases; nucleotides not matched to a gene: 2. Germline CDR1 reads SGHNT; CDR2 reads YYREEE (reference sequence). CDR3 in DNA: TGTGCCAGCAGCTGGGGGACTAGCTACGAGCAGTACTTC. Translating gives CASSWGTSYEQYF.

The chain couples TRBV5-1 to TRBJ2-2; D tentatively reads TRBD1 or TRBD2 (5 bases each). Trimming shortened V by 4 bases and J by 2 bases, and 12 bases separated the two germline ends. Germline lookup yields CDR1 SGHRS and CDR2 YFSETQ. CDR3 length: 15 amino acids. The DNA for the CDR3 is TGCGCCAGCAGCGTCCGGGACCTTAACACCGGGGAGCTGTTTTTT. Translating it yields CASSVRDLNTGELFF.

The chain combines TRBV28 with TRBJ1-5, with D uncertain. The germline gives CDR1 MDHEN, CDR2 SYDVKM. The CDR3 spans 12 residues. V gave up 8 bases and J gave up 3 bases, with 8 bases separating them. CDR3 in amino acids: CASLSPNQPQHF. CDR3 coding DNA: TGTGCCAGCCTCAGTCCCAATCAGCCCCAGCATTTT.

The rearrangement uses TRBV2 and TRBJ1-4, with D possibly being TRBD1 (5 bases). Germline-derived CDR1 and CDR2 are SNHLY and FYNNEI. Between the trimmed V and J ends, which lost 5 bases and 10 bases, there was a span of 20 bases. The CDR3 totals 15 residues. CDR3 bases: TGTGCCAGCAGTCCTCTGAGGGGTAACGATAGAAAACTGTTTTTT. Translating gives CASSPLRGNDRKLFF.

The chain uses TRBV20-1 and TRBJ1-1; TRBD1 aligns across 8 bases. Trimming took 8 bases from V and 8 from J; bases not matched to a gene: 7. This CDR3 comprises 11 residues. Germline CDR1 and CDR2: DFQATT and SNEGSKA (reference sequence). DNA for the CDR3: TGCAGTACAGGGGGATATCTCGAAGCTTTCTTT. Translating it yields CSTGGYLEAFF.